These 24 T cell receptor beta chains were sequenced from one sample in a study of neurological immune-mediated disorders. TCRdb fed the 5' RACE reads into MiXCR, producing one record per CDR3 protein. The sample consists of about 44,000 distinct CDR3 sequences, 20% to 25% of them appearing once. Time point specified: technical triplicate 3. The sample comprised PBMCs. All receptors come from a man in his 60s with HTLV-1-associated myelopathy (HAM/TSP).

This clonotype was counted at least ten times. This chain connects TRBV12-3 or TRBV12-4 to TRBJ1-2; D might be TRBD1 (5 bases). This CDR3 has 14 amino acids. The V and J ends lost 1 base and 4 bases respectively, with 10 bases between them. The CDR3 nucleotides read TGTGCCAGCAGTTTAGGAGTCAGGGCCTATGGCTACACCTTC. As protein: CASSLGVRAYGYTF.

There are many counts of this clonotype. The chain carries TRBV5-1 and TRBJ2-7; 7 bases align to TRBD2. Germline loops: CDR1 SGHRS, CDR2 YFSETQ. The CDR3 loop spans 14 amino acids. The V segment lost 0 bases and the J segment 5 bases; nucleotides outside the gene matches: 5. CDR3 sequence: CASSLAGGKNEQYF. The CDR3 DNA reads as TGCGCCAGCAGCTTGGCGGGAGGTAAAAACGAGCAGTACTTC.

This clonotype was seen repeatedly, ten times or more. This chain uses TRBV20-1 with TRBJ1-6; tentatively, D is TRBD1 (5 bases). Trimming cost V 6 bases and J 7 bases, with 19 bases left between them. This CDR3 comprises 15 residues. CDR1 is DFQATT, CDR2 SNEGSKA, per germline (reference sequence). CDR3 protein: CSAHPGGNGNSPLHF. The CDR3 nucleotides read TGCAGTGCCCACCCCGGGGGGAACGGGAATTCACCCCTCCACTTT.

This clonotype was counted at least ten times. The V gene is TRBV6-5, the J gene TRBJ1-5; the D is unclear. Germline V gene lookup returns CDR1 MNHEY and CDR2 SVGAGI. The CDR3 totals 13 residues. V was trimmed by 6 bases and J by 0 bases, leaving 6 bases between them. CDR3 in amino acids: CASSSASNQPQHF. In DNA, the CDR3 is TGTGCCAGCAGCTCAGCTAGCAATCAGCCCCAGCATTTT.

This chain joins TRBV28 and TRBJ2-4; 8 bases are a match to TRBD2. The CDR3 spans 17 residues. V shed 7 bases and J 1 base; nucleotides not matched to a gene: 12. The germline V gene has CDR1 MDHEN and CDR2 SYDVKM. DNA for the CDR3: TGTGCCAGCATGGAGAGCCGGGAGGGCCCGGCCAAAAACATTCAGTACTTC. This sequence encodes CASMESREGPAKNIQYF.

This clonotype was observed at least ten times. In nucleotides, the CDR3 is TGTGCCAGCAGTCGACCCAGCGGGAGGGCTAGGAATGAGCAGTTCTTC. Translation: CASSRPSGRARNEQFF. This chain links TRBV25-1 with TRBJ2-1, with 10 bases that match TRBD2. J gave up 7 bases and V 5 bases, and 11 bases lay outside the gene matches. Germline CDR1 is MGHDK and CDR2 is SYGVNS. The CDR3 runs 16 residues. The full variable domain, completed using reference TRBV25-1 and TRBJ2-1, is EADIYQTPRYLVIGTGKKITLECSQTMGHDKMYWYQQDPGMELHLIHYSYGVNSTEKGDLSSESTVSRIRTEHFPLTLESARPSHTSQYLCASSRPSGRARNEQFFGPGTRLTVL.

This chain links TRBV4-1 with TRBJ2-1, with D unresolved. The CDR3 spans 18 residues. V lost 1 base and J lost 4, with 20 bases in between. Germline V gene data show CDR1 as MGHRA and CDR2 as YSYEKL. The CDR3 coding sequence is TGCGCCAGCAGCCAAGTTCCCCTCGCCGGTGGAATATACAATGAGCAGTTCTTC. The encoded protein is CASSQVPLAGGIYNEQFF.

This clonotype is judged medium-sized. V usage is TRBV20-1 and J usage is TRBJ1-4; 7 bases fit TRBD1. With V trimmed by 6 bases and J by 3 bases, 4 bases remained unmatched. Germline V CDR1 and CDR2: DFQATT, SNEGSKA (reference sequence). The CDR3 covers 13 residues. CDR3: CSALTGPNEKLFF. CDR3 bases: TGCAGTGCCCTGACAGGGCCTAATGAAAAACTGTTTTTT.

The chain joins TRBV5-1 to TRBJ2-7; D is possibly TRBD1 (6 bases). Germline V CDR1 and CDR2: SGHRS, YFSETQ. Trimming removed 9 bases at V and 0 bases at J, with 19 bases between. The CDR3 covers 15 residues. CDR3 DNA sequence: TGCGCCACTAAGGGGGACCTCCGGGGCTCCTACGAGCAGTACTTC. This codes for CATKGDLRGSYEQYF. The whole variable domain, filled in from reference TRBV5-1 and TRBJ2-7, reads KAGVTQTPRYLIKTRGQQVTLSCSPISGHRSVSWYQQTPGQGLQFLFEYFSETQRNKGNFPGRFSGRQFSNSRSEMNVSTLELGDSALYLCATKGDLRGSYEQYFGPGTRLTVT.

This clonotype was seen a few times. The chain links TRBV21-1 to TRBJ2-5; the table's D call of TRBD1 was not tested on the DNA. TRBV21-1 corresponds to a pseudogene. This CDR3 has 16 amino acids. The CDR3: CASSFVWTGVEETQYF. DNA for the CDR3: TGTGCCAGCAGCTTTGTTTGGACAGGGGTAGAGGAGACCCAGTACTTC.

This clonotype was counted a few times. The chain employs TRBV7-8 and TRBJ2-3; D uncertain. Germline CDR1 is SGHVS and CDR2 is FQNEAQ. V was cut by 8 bases and J by 3 bases, with 12 bases left in between. The CDR3 has 13 amino acids. The CDR3 DNA reads as TGTGCCAGCCGCATAGAACAAACAGATACGCAGTATTTT. Translated, it gives CASRIEQTDTQYF.

J is TRBJ2-2 and V is TRBV2; D is unclear. V was shortened by 7 bases and J by 4 bases, with 13 bases between the two germline ends. Germline V gives CDR1 SNHLY, CDR2 FYNNEI. The CDR3 is 14 residues long. The CDR3 DNA reads as TGTGCCAGCATTATTGACTGGCCCACCGGGGAGCTGTTTTTT. Protein: CASIIDWPTGELFF.

This clonotype was seen ten or more times. This rearrangement joins TRBV20-1 to TRBJ2-7, with a possible D match to TRBD1 (6 bases). Between the trimmed V and J ends, which lost 2 bases and 2 bases, there was a span of 10 bases. This CDR3 has 13 amino acids. Germline CDR1 and CDR2: DFQATT and SNEGSKA (reference sequence). CDR3 sequence reads: CSARQGSAYEQYF. The CDR3 bases are TGCAGTGCTAGACAGGGGTCCGCCTACGAGCAGTACTTC.

This clonotype was counted only a few times. This rearrangement joins TRBV10-1 to TRBJ1-1; TRBD1 matches 7 bases. The length of the CDR3 is 12 residues. The trim removed 8 bases at V and 3 bases at J, leaving 3 bases unmatched. Germline values: CDR1 WNHNN, CDR2 SYGVQD (reference sequence). The CDR3 sequence: CASSGGYTEAFF. CDR3 DNA sequence: TGCGCCAGCTCAGGGGGGTACACTGAAGCTTTCTTT.

In its sample, this clonotype was seen many times. The chain is built from TRBV4-1 and TRBJ1-4; D perhaps matches TRBD1 (5 bases). Germline CDR1 and CDR2: MGHRA and YSYEKL. Trimming stripped 4 bases from V and 11 bases from J, with 17 bases between. The CDR3 runs to 14 residues. The CDR3 DNA reads as TGCGCCAGCAGCCCCGGGACGGGTTCAGGGAAACTGTTTTTT. Amino acid sequence: CASSPGTGSGKLFF.

This clonotype was observed many times. The V and J genes are TRBV18 and TRBJ1-1; 7 bases fit TRBD1. From germline, CDR1 is KGHSH and CDR2 LQKENI. The CDR3 runs 13 residues. After removal of 5 bases from V and 3 bases from J, the junction contained 3 bases not matched to a gene. The CDR3 DNA follows: TGTGCCAGCTCAACGGGACAGTACACTGAAGCTTTCTTT. As protein: CASSTGQYTEAFF.

J is TRBJ2-7 and V is TRBV20-1, with 13 bases matching TRBD2. Germline loops: CDR1 DFQATT, CDR2 SNEGSKA (reference sequence). The length of the CDR3 is 14 residues. Trimming took 6 bases from V and 3 from J; bases not matched to a gene: 5. CDR3 residues: CSALGTSGNYEQYF. The CDR3 coding sequence is TGCAGTGCCCTAGGGACTAGCGGGAACTACGAGCAGTACTTC.

This clonotype was seen at least ten times. This chain connects TRBV10-3 to TRBJ2-1; the match to TRBD2 covers 9 bases. V was pared by 3 bases and J by 2 bases, with 11 bases of the junction left unmatched. The CDR3 consists of 18 residues. Germline CDR1 is ENHRY and CDR2 is SYGVKD. CDR3: CAISDSSGSLIAYNEQFF. The CDR3 DNA sequence: TGTGCCATCAGTGACAGTAGCGGGAGCCTCATAGCCTACAATGAGCAGTTCTTC.

This clonotype appeared many times. The V and J genes are TRBV4-1 and TRBJ1-5, with 9 bases fitting TRBD1. The CDR3 has 15 residues. Germline trimming cut 1 base from V and 5 bases from J; bases unmatched to any gene: 3. The germline CDR1 and CDR2 sequences are MGHRA and YSYEKL. The CDR3 DNA reads as TGCGCCAGCAGCCAAGGAGGGACAGGGCATCAGCCCCAGCATTTT. Encoded protein: CASSQGGTGHQPQHF.

This clonotype appeared many times. The genes are TRBV5-1 and TRBJ2-4; D tentatively reads TRBD1 or TRBD2 (5 bases each). V was trimmed by 4 bases and J by 6 bases, leaving 20 bases between them. The CDR3 is 16 amino acids. The germline gives CDR1 SGHRS, CDR2 YFSETQ. The CDR3, as DNA: TGCGCCAGCAGCCCTCGGGACGGCCCCTTGGGAAACATTCAGTACTTC. Protein sequence: CASSPRDGPLGNIQYF.

This clonotype rates as medium-sized (0.01 to 0.1%). V usage is TRBV20-1 and J usage is TRBJ2-1; D is uncertain. Looked up from germline, CDR1 is DFQATT and CDR2 is SNEGSKA (reference sequence). V was trimmed by 1 base and J by 4 bases, leaving 5 bases between them. This CDR3 spans 12 amino acids. The CDR3 sequence is CSARVVYNEQFF. For the CDR3, the DNA is TGCAGTGCTAGAGTCGTTTACAATGAGCAGTTCTTC.

This clonotype was picked up many times. This sequence joins TRBV10-3 and TRBJ2-5; 7 bases fit TRBD1. V was pared by 3 bases and J by 5 bases, with 9 bases of the junction left unmatched. Germline values: CDR1 ENHRY, CDR2 SYGVKD. The CDR3 is 15 residues long. CDR3 sequence (DNA): TGTGCCATCAGTGAAAAGTTACAGGGGATGGAGACCCAGTACTTC. Translation: CAISEKLQGMETQYF.

This clonotype was seen at least ten times. The CDR3 is CSVAPGGYEQYF. The CDR3 nucleotides are TGCAGCGTAGCCCCAGGGGGGTACGAGCAGTACTTC. The J gene is TRBJ2-7, the V gene TRBV29-1; a possible D gene is TRBD1 (7 bases). The CDR3 length is 12 residues. V was clipped by 6 bases and J by 4 bases, with 13 bases between them. The V gene's germline CDR1 is SQVTM and CDR2 ANQGSEA.

The chain couples TRBV29-1 to TRBJ2-1; a possible D gene is TRBD1 (5 bases). This CDR3 contains 15 residues. V was pared by 3 bases and J by 0 bases, with 12 bases between. The V gene's germline CDR1 is SQVTM and CDR2 ANQGSEA. CDR3 bases: TGCAGCGTTGAGACAGCCGCGAGCTCCTACAATGAGCAGTTCTTC. Residues: CSVETAASSYNEQFF.